Shown below are 26 T cell receptor beta chains from a single sample sequenced in a study of shared clonotypes between healthy human individuals. The assay was immunoSEQ multiplex PCR, and TCRdb's table has in-frame clones only and misses some. The sample gives some 240,000 clones, 65% to 70% of which show up once; 11% is in the top ten. The sequenced sample consisted of memory CD4+ T cells sorted from blood. Subset given: CD45RA-negative fraction. Receptor source: a man aged 25-45 years in good health.

The CDR3 DNA follows: TGTGCCAGCAGTGAGAACTCAGGGTGGTACGCTTTCTTT. Translation gives CASSENSGWYAFF. This chain uses TRBV6-5 with TRBJ1-1, with TRBD1 as a possible D gene (5 bases). V lost 5 bases and J lost 11, with 18 bases in between. Per germline, CDR1 MNHEY and CDR2 SVGAGI. The length of the CDR3 is 13 residues.

This clone was counted a few times. The V and J genes are TRBV7-3 and TRBJ2-7; tentatively, D is TRBD1 (5 bases). The CDR3 is 13 amino acids. The V end lost 4 bases, the J end lost 2 bases, and 9 bases lay between the germline ends. The germline gives CDR1 SGHTA, CDR2 FQGTGA. The CDR3 DNA reads TGTGCCAGCAGCTCGACAGTAGCCTACGAGCAGTACTTC. Translation gives CASSSTVAYEQYF.

The V and J genes are TRBV7-2 and TRBJ1-4, with D tentatively TRBD1 (5 bases). This CDR3 comprises 17 residues. The germline CDR1 and CDR2 sequences are SGHTA and FQGNSA. Trimming shortened V by 6 bases and J by 0 bases, and 17 bases separated the two germline ends. The CDR3 region is CASRSGAGVSTNEKLFF. The DNA for the CDR3 is TGTGCCAGCAGATCCGGGGCGGGGGTATCAACTAATGAAAAACTGTTTTTT. The full variable domain, its missing parts supplied by reference TRBV7-2 and TRBJ1-4, is GAGVSQSPSNKVTEKGKDVELRCDPISGHTALYWYRQSLGQGLEFLIYFQGNSAPDKSGLPSDRFSAERTGGSVSTLTIQRTQQEDSAVYLCASRSGAGVSTNEKLFFGSGTQLSVL.

CDR3 in DNA: TGTGCCAGCAGTTTTGTACAGCAACCCTACGAGCAGTACTTC. Translating gives CASSFVQQPYEQYF. J is TRBJ2-7 and V is TRBV27; the D is unclear. The germline CDR1 and CDR2 sequences are MNHEY and SMNVEV (reference sequence). The CDR3 is 14 amino acids. Trimming stripped 3 bases from V and 2 bases from J, with 11 bases between.

The chain employs TRBV6-5 and TRBJ2-1, with D possibly TRBD2 on 6 matching bases. This CDR3 region has 14 residues. The V gene lost 8 bases and the J gene lost 8 bases, with 19 bases spanning the gap. Germline V lookup: CDR1 MNHEY, CDR2 SVGAGI. The CDR3 DNA is TGTGCCAGCGGACGGGACTTAGGAGGCCATGAGCAGTTCTTC. This encodes CASGRDLGGHEQFF.

The sample holds many counts of this clone. Other DNA sequences in this specimen translate into the identical CDR3. J is TRBJ1-2 and V is TRBV11-2; perhaps TRBD1 as D (6 bases). V lost 2 bases, J lost 8 bases, and 12 bases lay in between. Germline CDR1 and CDR2: SGHAT and FQNNGV. CDR3 length: 13 residues. CDR3 nucleotide sequence: TGTGCCAGCAGCTTACGAGGGGGGAGAGGCTACACCTTC. As protein: CASSLRGGRGYTF.

This clone has only a few counts. In DNA, the CDR3 is TGTGCCAGCAGGCGGTCGGTCGCGAACACCGGGGAGCTGTTTTTT. The encoded protein is CASRRSVANTGELFF. The rearrangement uses TRBV13 and TRBJ2-2; D not certain. Germline V gene sequence: CDR1 PRHDT, CDR2 FYEKMQ (reference sequence). The ends were cut back, 6 bases at V and 0 bases at J, with 11 bases in the middle. CDR3 length: 15 residues.

The chain has TRBV6-5 and TRBJ1-1; D may be TRBD1 (5 bases). From germline, CDR1 is MNHEY and CDR2 SVGAGI. V was trimmed by 7 bases and J by 1 base, leaving 13 bases between them. The CDR3 contains 14 residues. The CDR3 region is CASISPGGNTEAFF. In DNA form, the CDR3 reads TGTGCCAGCATTTCCCCCGGGGGGAACACTGAAGCTTTCTTT.

This sequence joins TRBV9 and TRBJ2-7; D not resolved. Trimming stripped 0 bases from V and 3 bases from J, with 7 bases between. CDR1 and CDR2 (germline): SGDLS, YYNGEE. The CDR3 totals 13 residues. The CDR3: CASSVGGSYEQYF. The CDR3 DNA is TGTGCCAGCAGCGTAGGGGGTAGCTACGAGCAGTACTTC.

This chain connects TRBV2 to TRBJ1-4, with D uncertain. The germline V gene has CDR1 SNHLY and CDR2 FYNNEI. The CDR3 totals 11 residues. V lost 4 bases and J lost 13, with 10 bases in between. The CDR3: CASSGRRGLFF. Written as DNA, the CDR3 is TGTGCCAGCAGTGGTAGGCGGGGACTGTTTTTT.

The chain is built from TRBV6-6 and TRBJ2-3, with D perhaps matching TRBD1 (6 bases). This CDR3 has 15 amino acids. V was shortened by 7 bases and J by 2 bases, with 16 bases between the two germline ends. Germline CDR1 MNHNY, CDR2 SVGAGI (reference sequence). The CDR3 here is CASTPDRRYTDTQYF. The CDR3 nucleotides read TGTGCCAGCACCCCGGACAGAAGATACACAGATACGCAGTATTTT.

The J gene is TRBJ1-1, the V gene TRBV29-1; D unclear. The CDR3 covers 14 residues. Germline loops: CDR1 SQVTM, CDR2 ANQGSEA. V lost 5 bases to trimming and J lost 1 base, with 14 bases between them. The CDR3 DNA reads TGCAGCGTTACTCCCTCGGGGAGGAACACTGAAGCTTTCTTT. Protein: CSVTPSGRNTEAFF.

This clone was observed a few times. V is TRBV29-1 and J is TRBJ2-5; weak D call: TRBD1 (5 bases). This CDR3 comprises 13 residues. The V end lost 4 bases, the J end lost 5 bases, and 14 bases lay between the germline ends. CDR1 and CDR2 from the germline V gene are SQVTM and ANQGSEA. The CDR3 region is CSVVRGFGETQYF. CDR3 coding DNA: TGCAGCGTTGTTAGGGGTTTTGGGGAGACCCAGTACTTC. The variable domain in full, with the rest retrieved from reference TRBV29-1 and TRBJ2-5, is SAVISQKPSRDICQRGTSLTIQCQVDSQVTMMFWYRQQPGQSLTLIATANQGSEATYESGFVIDKFPISRPNLTFSTLTVSNMSPEDSSIYLCSVVRGFGETQYFGPGTRLLVL.

Sample share makes this clone medium-sized. This chain connects TRBV5-1 to TRBJ2-5, with 9 nucleotides matching TRBD1. The CDR3 length is 14 residues. The germline V gene has CDR1 SGHRS and CDR2 YFSETQ. V lost 7 bases to trimming and J lost 4 bases; unmatched junction nucleotides: 8. Written as DNA, the CDR3 is TGCGCCAGCGGACGACAGGGGGAGGGAGAGACCCAGTACTTC. It specifies CASGRQGEGETQYF.

This CDR3 is CASSEGRGRFEKLFF. CDR3 coding DNA: TGTGCCAGCAGTGAAGGCAGGGGGCGCTTTGAAAAACTGTTTTTT. The chain joins TRBV6-1 to TRBJ1-4; 8 bases match TRBD1. This CDR3 is 15 amino acids long. Trimming took 1 base from V and 7 from J; bases not matched to a gene: 5. Germline CDR1 and CDR2: MNHNS and SASEGT.

The V gene is TRBV28, the J gene TRBJ1-1, with 8 bases identical to TRBD1. There are 15 residues in the CDR3. Germline V lookup: CDR1 MDHEN, CDR2 SYDVKM. V was clipped by 3 bases and J by 6 bases; unmatched bases: 9. CDR3 residues: CASSLPGQDYPEAFF. The CDR3 nucleotides are TGTGCCAGCAGTTTGCCGGGACAGGACTATCCTGAAGCTTTCTTT.

The rearrangement uses TRBV6-4 and TRBJ2-1, with 10 bases that match TRBD1. J lost 4 bases, V lost 0 bases, and 3 bases had no gene match. Germline V CDR1 and CDR2: MRHNA, SNTAGT. CDR3 length: 16 amino acids. The CDR3 loop is CASSDSGQGEYNEQFF. The CDR3, as DNA: TGTGCCAGCAGTGACTCAGGACAGGGGGAATACAATGAGCAGTTCTTC.

The chain carries TRBV6-5 and TRBJ2-7, with TRBD2 matching 11 bases. The CDR3 sequence is 13 residues long. Germline V gives CDR1 MNHEY, CDR2 SVGAGI. J lost 5 bases, V lost 5 bases, and 2 bases had no gene match. The CDR3 here is CASSGLAGNEQYF. CDR3 DNA sequence: TGTGCCAGCAGTGGACTAGCGGGTAACGAGCAGTACTTC.

Concerning this clone itself: This CDR3 is also generated by other DNA sequences in the sample. The chain couples TRBV9 to TRBJ1-1; the match to TRBD1 covers 8 bases. In germline, CDR1 is SGDLS, CDR2 YYNGEE. Trimming at V came to 0 bases and at J to 4 bases, leaving 5 bases not matched to a gene. This CDR3 has 15 residues. The CDR3 spells CASSVDGQGSTEAFF. DNA for the CDR3: TGTGCCAGCAGCGTAGATGGACAGGGTAGCACTGAAGCTTTCTTT.

This rearrangement joins TRBV10-3 to TRBJ2-5, with TRBD2 as a possible D gene (5 bases). This CDR3 is built from 15 residues. Between the trimmed V and J ends, which lost 0 bases and 1 base, there was a span of 9 bases. In germline, CDR1 is ENHRY, CDR2 SYGVKD. The CDR3 nucleotides are TGTGCCATCAGTGAGTCGGCCGAGGGCCAAGAGACCCAGTACTTC. Residues: CAISESAEGQETQYF.

The J gene is TRBJ2-6, the V gene TRBV7-2; D is ambiguous. The germline V gene encodes CDR1 SGHTA and CDR2 FQGNSA. This CDR3 is 15 amino acids long. V lost 1 base to trimming and J lost 0 bases, with 4 bases between them. CDR3 sequence reads: CASSLDFSGANVLTF. CDR3 nucleotide sequence: TGTGCCAGCAGCTTAGACTTCTCTGGGGCCAACGTCCTGACTTTC.

This clone was seen only a few times. V usage is TRBV5-4 and J usage is TRBJ2-5, with 16 bases that match TRBD2. Germline V gene sequence: CDR1 SGHNT, CDR2 YYREEE (reference sequence). The CDR3 runs 19 residues. Germline trimming cut 4 bases from V and 4 bases from J; bases unmatched to any gene: 13. The CDR3 sequence is CASSATLGTSGRGRETQYF. The CDR3 nucleotides are TGTGCCAGCAGCGCGACGCTTGGGACTAGCGGGAGGGGAAGAGAGACCCAGTACTTC.

The rearrangement links TRBV2 to TRBJ1-4; D is undetermined. The V gene lost 7 bases and the J gene lost 8 bases, with 17 bases spanning the gap. The V gene's germline CDR1 is SNHLY and CDR2 FYNNEI. There are 14 residues in the CDR3. CDR3 sequence reads: CASIKDRFDEKLFF. In nucleotides, the CDR3 is TGTGCCAGCATCAAGGACCGCTTTGACGAAAAACTGTTTTTT.

V and J are TRBV6-6 and TRBJ2-3; the match to TRBD1 covers 10 bases. The junction had 6 bases not matched to a gene; V was cut back by 6 bases and J by 3 bases. Per the germline V gene, CDR1 is MNHNY and CDR2 is SVGAGI (reference sequence). CDR3 size: 15 residues. The CDR3 sequence: CASRATGGGTDTQYF. The CDR3 DNA follows: TGTGCCAGCAGGGCGACAGGGGGCGGAACAGATACGCAGTATTTT.

The count of this clone is one. Other DNA sequences within the sample encode an identical CDR3. The CDR3 DNA follows: TGTGCCAGCAGTTTAAGTCCCGACAGCCGCTATGGCTACACCTTC. Encoded protein: CASSLSPDSRYGYTF. J is TRBJ1-2 and V is TRBV27; D may be TRBD1 (5 bases). Germline CDR1 MNHEY, CDR2 SMNVEV (reference sequence). Trimming removed 2 bases at V and 4 bases at J, with 14 bases between. This CDR3 region has 15 residues.

The chain uses TRBV7-9 and TRBJ1-1, with a tentative D call TRBD1 (6 bases). Looked up from germline, CDR1 is SEHNR and CDR2 is FQNEAQ (reference sequence). With 5 bases removed from V and 6 bases from J, the gap between germline ends came to 16 bases. The CDR3 loop spans 14 amino acids. CDR3: CASSRLTGVPEAFF. CDR3 coding DNA: TGTGCCAGCAGCCGATTGACAGGAGTACCTGAAGCTTTCTTT.